The clone carrying this T cell receptor (beta chain) came up a few times. Its target is not known. CDR1 is MDHEN, CDR2 SYDVKM, per germline. This CDR3 region has 13 residues. Trimming pared 5 bases from V and 3 bases from J, leaving 7 bases between. Sequenced material consisted of expressed TCRB transcripts (all of the isolated RNA was reverse transcribed). The data were produced by immunoSEQ multiplex PCR, yet TCRdb's version contains in-frame clones alone and is incomplete. The sample yields 680,000 or so clones, around 15% seen once. This sample was included in a study of beta chain features in type 1 diabetes. Overall study results and limits: In every one of the four CD4+ subsets, TCRB CDR3s were moderately but significantly shorter in Type 1 diabetes patients. VDJ junctions from patients with type 1 diabetes contained fewer insertions and more deletions.

Sorted CD4+ subsets: naive, central memory, regulatory, stem cell-like memory (CD45RO/CCR7/CD25/CD127/CD95/CD27 panel). The chain uses TRBV28 and TRBJ2-2; unclear D gene. The sequence derives from a man aged 18 to 29 in good health. Input material: naive CD4+ T cells from blood. The CDR3 DNA follows: TGTGCCAGCAGTCCCCAGGACACCGGGGAGCTGTTTTTT. Its translation: CASSPQDTGELFF.